The sequence of this TCR beta chain was determined in a study of blood T cell repertoires in COVID-19. The wider study: Italy, Spain and the United States were the sources of the convalescent and acute COVID-19 samples. PBMCs, B-cell-depleted T cells, or T cells were the source of the cDNA or gDNA that made up the material.

Germline lookup yields CDR1 LNHDA and CDR2 SQIVND (reference sequence). Trimming cost V 5 bases and J 8 bases, with 24 bases left between them. The CDR3 has 16 residues. Original data processing: Estimated nucleated cell counts came from reference gene primer amplification. Some clones are missing from TCRdb's copy, which holds only in-frame ones; the method was immunoSEQ multiplex PCR. The V and J calls and the clone size are those of that table, but D and trimming were determined from the DNA. The data hold around 160,000 clones, with around 80% observed a single time. The material sequenced was peripheral blood. The receptor's source is a human donor with acute or convalescent COVID-19. The donor label of this sample is uncertain. This chain connects TRBV19 to TRBJ1-2, with a weak D call TRBD1 (5 bases). This CDR3 is CASSPRGGFLGAGYTF. CDR3 DNA sequence: TGTGCCAGTAGTCCGCGGGGGGGGTTTCTGGGAGCCGGCTACACCTTC.